This T cell receptor (beta chain) was identified during a study of glioma-infiltrating T cells after dendritic cell vaccination. Study-level information: Patients had newly diagnosed or recurrent glioblastoma and received dendritic cell vaccines. Treatment, given 2003 to 2012, was autologous tumor lysate-pulsed dendritic cell vaccination. Dendritic cell vaccine was injected intradermally three times, biweekly.

Study-wide findings and caveats: Patients with more pretreatment TILs had longer time to progression and survival.

Profiling relied on immunoSEQ multiplex PCR, and the TCRdb table lists in-frame clones only, not all of them. The sample consists of 90,000 to 95,000 clones, about 81% of them appearing once. Time point meaning: after dendritic cell vaccination, including at tumor progression/relapse. Concerning this clone: What it binds is unknown.

The germline V gene encodes CDR1 SNHLY and CDR2 FYNNEI. This CDR3 contains 14 residues. The V gene end was trimmed by 7 bases and the J gene end by 12 bases; junction bases not matched to a gene: 15. The rearrangement uses TRBV2 and TRBJ2-1; 7 nucleotides match TRBD2. This receptor was taken from a human donor with glioblastoma. The starting material was blood, obtained after dendritic cell vaccination. CDR3 sequence (DNA): TGTGCCAGCACACTAGGAACCACGGGGGGTGGGCAGTTCTTC. It yields the protein CASTLGTTGGGQFF.